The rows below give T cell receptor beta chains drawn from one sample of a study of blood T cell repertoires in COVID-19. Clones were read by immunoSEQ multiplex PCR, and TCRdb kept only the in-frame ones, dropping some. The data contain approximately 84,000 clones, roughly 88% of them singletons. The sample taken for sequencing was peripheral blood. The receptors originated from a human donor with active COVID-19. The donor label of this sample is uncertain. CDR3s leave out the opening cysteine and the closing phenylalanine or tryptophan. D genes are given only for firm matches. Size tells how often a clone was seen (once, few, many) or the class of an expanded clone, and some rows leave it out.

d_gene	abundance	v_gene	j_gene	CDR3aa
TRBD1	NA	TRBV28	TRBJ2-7	ASSLNRGPYEQY
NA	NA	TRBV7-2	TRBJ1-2	ASSLGGGDYGYT
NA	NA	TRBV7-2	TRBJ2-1	ASSSQRLVNEQF
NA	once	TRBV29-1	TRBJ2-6	SVEVANGANVLT
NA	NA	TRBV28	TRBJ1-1	ASSLNRGNTEAF
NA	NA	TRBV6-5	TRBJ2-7	ASSFTGSNEQY
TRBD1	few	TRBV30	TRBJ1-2	AWKDPKGADGYT
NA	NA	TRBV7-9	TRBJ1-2	ASSLGAGGANYGYT
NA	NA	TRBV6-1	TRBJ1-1	ASSEFFRDTEAF
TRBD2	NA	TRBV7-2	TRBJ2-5	ASSSAGGRETQY
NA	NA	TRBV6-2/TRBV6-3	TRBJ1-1	ASSYMGQEAF
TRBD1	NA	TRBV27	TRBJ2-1	ASSFSRQGNEQF
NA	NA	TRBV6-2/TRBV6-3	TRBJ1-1	ASSWPGNTEAF
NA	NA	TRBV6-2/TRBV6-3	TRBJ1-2	ASSYSQGNLRGYT